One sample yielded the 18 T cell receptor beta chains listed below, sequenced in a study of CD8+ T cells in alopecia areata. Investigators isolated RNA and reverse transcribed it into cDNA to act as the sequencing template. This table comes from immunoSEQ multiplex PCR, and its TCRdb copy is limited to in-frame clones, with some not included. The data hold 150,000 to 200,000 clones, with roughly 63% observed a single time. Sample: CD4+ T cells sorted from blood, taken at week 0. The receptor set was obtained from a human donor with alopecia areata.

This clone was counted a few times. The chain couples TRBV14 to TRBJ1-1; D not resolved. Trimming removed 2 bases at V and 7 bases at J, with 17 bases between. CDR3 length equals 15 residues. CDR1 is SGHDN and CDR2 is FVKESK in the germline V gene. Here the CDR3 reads CASSQNKPFGNEAFF. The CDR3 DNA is TGTGCCAGCAGCCAAAATAAGCCATTCGGCAATGAAGCTTTCTTT.

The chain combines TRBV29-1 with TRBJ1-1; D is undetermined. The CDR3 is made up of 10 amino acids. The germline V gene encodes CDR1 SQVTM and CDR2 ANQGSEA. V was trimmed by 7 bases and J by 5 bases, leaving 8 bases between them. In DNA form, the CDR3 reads TGCAGCGCCATCGGAACTGAAGCTTTCTTT. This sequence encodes CSAIGTEAFF.

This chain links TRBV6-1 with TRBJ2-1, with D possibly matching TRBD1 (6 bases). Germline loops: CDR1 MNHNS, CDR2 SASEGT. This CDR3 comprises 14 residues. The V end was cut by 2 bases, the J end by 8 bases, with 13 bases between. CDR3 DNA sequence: TGTGCCAGCAGTGAACAGGGGAAAAAGGATGAGCAGTTCTTC. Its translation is CASSEQGKKDEQFF.

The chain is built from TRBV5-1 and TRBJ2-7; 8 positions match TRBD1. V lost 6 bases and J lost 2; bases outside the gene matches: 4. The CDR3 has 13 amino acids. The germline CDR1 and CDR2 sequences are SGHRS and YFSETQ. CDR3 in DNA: TGCGCCAGCATGGGACAGGCTACCTACGAGCAGTACTTC. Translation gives CASMGQATYEQYF.

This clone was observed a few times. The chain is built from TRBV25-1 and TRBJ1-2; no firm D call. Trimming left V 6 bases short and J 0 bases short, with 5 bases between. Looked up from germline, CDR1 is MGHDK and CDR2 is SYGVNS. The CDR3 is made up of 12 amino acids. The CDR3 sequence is CASRQSNYGYTF. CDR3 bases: TGTGCCAGCAGACAGTCTAACTATGGCTACACCTTC.

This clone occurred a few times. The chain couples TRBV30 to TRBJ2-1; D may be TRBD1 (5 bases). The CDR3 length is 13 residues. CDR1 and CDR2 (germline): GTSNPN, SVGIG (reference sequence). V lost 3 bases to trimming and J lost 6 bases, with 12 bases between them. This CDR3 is CAWRVQGSNEQFF. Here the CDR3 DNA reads TGTGCCTGGAGGGTGCAGGGTAGCAATGAGCAGTTCTTC. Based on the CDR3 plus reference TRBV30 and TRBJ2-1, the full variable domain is SQTIHQWPATLVQPVGSPLSLECTVEGTSNPNLYWYRQAAGRGLQLLFYSVGIGQISSEVPQNLSASRPQDRQFILSSKKLLLSDSGFYLCAWRVQGSNEQFFGPGTRLTVL.

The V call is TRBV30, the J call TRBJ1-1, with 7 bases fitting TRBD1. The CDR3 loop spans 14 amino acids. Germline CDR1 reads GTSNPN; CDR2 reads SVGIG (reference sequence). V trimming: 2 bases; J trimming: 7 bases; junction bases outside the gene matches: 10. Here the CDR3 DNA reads TGTGCCTGGAGTTCACGGACAGGCTCCCGTGAAGCTTTCTTT. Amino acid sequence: CAWSSRTGSREAFF.

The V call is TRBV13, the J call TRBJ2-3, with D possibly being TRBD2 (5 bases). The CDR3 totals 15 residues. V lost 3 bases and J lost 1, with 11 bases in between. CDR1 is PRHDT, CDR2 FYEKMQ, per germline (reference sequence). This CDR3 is CASSLRVGGTDTQYF. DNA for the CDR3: TGTGCCAGCAGCTTGAGGGTGGGAGGCACAGATACGCAGTATTTT.

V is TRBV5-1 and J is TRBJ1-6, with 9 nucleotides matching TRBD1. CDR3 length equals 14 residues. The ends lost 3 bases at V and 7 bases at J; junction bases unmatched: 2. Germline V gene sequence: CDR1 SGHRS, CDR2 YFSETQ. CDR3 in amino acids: CASSSDRGNSPLHF. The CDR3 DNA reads TGCGCCAGCAGCTCGGACAGGGGCAATTCACCCCTCCACTTT.

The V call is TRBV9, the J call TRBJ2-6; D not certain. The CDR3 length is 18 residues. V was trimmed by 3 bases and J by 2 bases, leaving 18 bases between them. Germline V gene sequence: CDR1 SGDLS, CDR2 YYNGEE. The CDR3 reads CASSAPNLRFPGANVLTF. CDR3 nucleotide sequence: TGTGCCAGCAGCGCACCTAATCTCAGGTTCCCTGGGGCCAACGTCCTGACTTTC.

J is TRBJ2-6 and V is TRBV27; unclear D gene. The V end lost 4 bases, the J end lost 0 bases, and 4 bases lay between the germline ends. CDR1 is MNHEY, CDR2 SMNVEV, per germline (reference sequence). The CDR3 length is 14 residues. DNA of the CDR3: TGTGCCAGCAGTTGGAGCTCTGGGGCCAACGTCCTGACTTTC. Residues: CASSWSSGANVLTF.

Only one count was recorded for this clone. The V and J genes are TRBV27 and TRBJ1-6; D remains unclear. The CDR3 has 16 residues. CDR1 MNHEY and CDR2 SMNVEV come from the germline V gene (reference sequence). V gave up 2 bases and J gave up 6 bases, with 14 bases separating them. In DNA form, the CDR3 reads TGTGCCAGCAGTTTAAGTAGCCAGTCGGGTAATTCACCCCTCCACTTT. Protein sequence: CASSLSSQSGNSPLHF.

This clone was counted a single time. DNA for the CDR3: TGTGCCTGGGCGACATCCTTTAATGAAAAACTGTTTTTT. As protein: CAWATSFNEKLFF. This rearrangement joins TRBV30 to TRBJ1-4; D unclear. Trimming stripped 5 bases from V and 4 bases from J, with 11 bases between. Germline assignment: CDR1 GTSNPN and CDR2 SVGIG (reference sequence). The CDR3 length is 13 residues.

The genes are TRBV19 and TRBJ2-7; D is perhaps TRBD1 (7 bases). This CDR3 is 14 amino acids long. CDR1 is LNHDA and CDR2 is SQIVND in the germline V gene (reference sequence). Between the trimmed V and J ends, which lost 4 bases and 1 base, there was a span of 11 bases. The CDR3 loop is CASSSGTASYEQYF. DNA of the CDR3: TGTGCCAGTAGTAGCGGGACAGCGTCCTACGAGCAGTACTTC.

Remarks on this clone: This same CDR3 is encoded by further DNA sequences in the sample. CDR3 region: CSVRTGGDTEAFF. The CDR3 coding sequence is TGCAGCGTCCGGACAGGGGGAGACACTGAAGCTTTCTTT. The chain joins TRBV29-1 to TRBJ1-1, with 10 bases matching TRBD1. Trimming at V came to 6 bases and at J to 3 bases, leaving 4 bases not matched to a gene. The CDR3 extends over 13 amino acids. Looked up from germline, CDR1 is SQVTM and CDR2 is ANQGSEA. Supplemented by reference TRBV29-1 and TRBJ1-1, the full variable domain reads SAVISQKPSRDICQRGTSLTIQCQVDSQVTMMFWYRQQPGQSLTLIATANQGSEATYESGFVIDKFPISRPNLTFSTLTVSNMSPEDSSIYLCSVRTGGDTEAFFGQGTRLTVV.

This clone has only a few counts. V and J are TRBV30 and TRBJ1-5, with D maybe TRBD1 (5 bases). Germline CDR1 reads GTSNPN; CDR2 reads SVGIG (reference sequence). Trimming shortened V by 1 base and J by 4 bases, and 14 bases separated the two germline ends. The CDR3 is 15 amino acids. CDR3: CAWSAAGTANQPQHF. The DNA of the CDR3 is TGTGCCTGGAGTGCAGCCGGGACGGCGAATCAGCCCCAGCATTTT.

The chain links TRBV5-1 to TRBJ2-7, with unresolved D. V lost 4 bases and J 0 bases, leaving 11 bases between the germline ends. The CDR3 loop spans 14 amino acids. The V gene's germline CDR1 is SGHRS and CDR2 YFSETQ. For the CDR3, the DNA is TGCGCCAGCAGCCTGCAGGTGCCCTCCTACGAGCAGTACTTC. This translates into CASSLQVPSYEQYF.

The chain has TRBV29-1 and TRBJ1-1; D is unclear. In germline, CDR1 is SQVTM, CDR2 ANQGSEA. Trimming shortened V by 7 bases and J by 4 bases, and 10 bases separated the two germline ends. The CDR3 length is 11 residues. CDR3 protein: CSAKGSTEAFF. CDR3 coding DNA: TGCAGCGCCAAAGGGAGCACTGAAGCTTTCTTT.